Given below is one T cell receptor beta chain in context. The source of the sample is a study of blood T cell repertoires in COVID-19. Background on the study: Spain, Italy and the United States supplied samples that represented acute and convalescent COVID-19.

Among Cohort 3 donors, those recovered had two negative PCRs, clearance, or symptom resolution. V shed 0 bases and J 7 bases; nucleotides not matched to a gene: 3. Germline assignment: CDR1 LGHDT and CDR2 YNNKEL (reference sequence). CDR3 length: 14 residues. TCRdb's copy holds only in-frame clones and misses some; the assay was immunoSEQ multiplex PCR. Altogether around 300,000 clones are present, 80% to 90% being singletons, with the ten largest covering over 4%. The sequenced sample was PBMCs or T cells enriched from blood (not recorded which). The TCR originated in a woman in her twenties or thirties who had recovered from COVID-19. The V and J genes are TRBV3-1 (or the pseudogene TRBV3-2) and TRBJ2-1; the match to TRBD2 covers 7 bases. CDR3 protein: CASSQEPGGNEQFF. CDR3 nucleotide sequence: TGTGCCAGCAGCCAAGAACCGGGGGGTAATGAGCAGTTCTTC.